The T cell receptor beta chain described here comes from a study of shared clonotypes between healthy human individuals. For the study at large: Two women and three men aged 18 to 49 served as donors. Three CD4 naive, three CD4 memory, two CD8 naive and one CD8 memory plate were used per donor. Study-level findings and limits: Richness estimates generally favored naive over memory subsets.

Clones were sequenced by immunoSEQ multiplex PCR, and TCRdb holds only the in-frame ones, with some missing. This sample carries a few million clones, approximately 93% of them seen once, and the ten largest clones take roughly 0.36%. With regard to this clone: Its antigen remains unknown.

V was clipped by 5 bases and J by 7 bases; unmatched bases: 4. The germline CDR1 and CDR2 sequences are SEHNR and FQNEAQ (reference sequence). This CDR3 is 14 amino acids long. Sequenced sample: naive CD4+ T cells from PBMCs. The subset is: CD45RA+ positively selected. The origin of this receptor is a man between 18 and 29 years old in good health. Some clones in this sample may be carry-over from other donors' samples. This chain uses TRBV7-9 with TRBJ1-6; 8 positions agree with TRBD1. CDR3 bases: TGTGCCAGCAGCGCGGACAGGGACAATTCACCCCTCCACTTT. Protein sequence: CASSADRDNSPLHF.